This TCR beta chain was captured by sequencing in a study of circulating CD8 cells and anti-PD-1 response in melanoma. The wider study: Nivolumab was given intravenously at 3 mg/kg every 2 weeks. Overall study results and limits: Diversity ranked highest in DNEG and lowest in TIGIT subsets.

Details on this clonotype: The antigen remains unidentified. A clone one base away is much larger, so this may be a read error.

The QIAseq Immune Repertoire TCR panel built the libraries from about 16 ng of total RNA. TCRdb fed the reads into MiXCR, producing one record per CDR3 protein. The table shows some 2,000 distinct CDR3 sequences, with approximately 6% occurring only once. The CDR3 length is 15 residues. CDR1 is MDHEN, CDR2 SYDVKM, per germline. Between the trimmed V and J ends, which lost 6 bases and 8 bases, there was a span of 17 bases. Four subsets defined by PD-1 and/or TIGIT were sorted from live CD3+CD8+TCRalphabeta+ cells. The TCR sequence derives from a human donor with melanoma. The chain recombines TRBV28 with TRBJ1-6; the D is unclear. Sequenced here: CD8+ T cells from PBMCs, sampled at baseline or after one month of anti-PD-1 therapy (not recorded which). CDR3 bases: TGTGCCAGCAGGCAGCAGACGTATCAACATTCACCCCTCCACTTT. The encoded protein is CASRQQTYQHSPLHF.